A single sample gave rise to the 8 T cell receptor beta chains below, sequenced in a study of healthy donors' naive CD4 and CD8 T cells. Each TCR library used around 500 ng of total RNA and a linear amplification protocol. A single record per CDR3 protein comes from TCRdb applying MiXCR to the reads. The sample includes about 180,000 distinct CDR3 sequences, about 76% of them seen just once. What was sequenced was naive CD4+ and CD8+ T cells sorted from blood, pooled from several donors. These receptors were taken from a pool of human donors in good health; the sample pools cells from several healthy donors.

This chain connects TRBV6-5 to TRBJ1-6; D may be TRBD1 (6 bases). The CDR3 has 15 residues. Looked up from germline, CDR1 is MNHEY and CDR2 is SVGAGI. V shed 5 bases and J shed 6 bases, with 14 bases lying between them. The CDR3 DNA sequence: TGTGCCAGCAGTCGGACCGTAGGGGGTAATTCACCCCTCCACTTT. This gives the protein CASSRTVGGNSPLHF.

CDR3 nucleotide sequence: TGTGCCATCAGTTCCGGGGAGCGGGACCTCTACGAGCAGTACTTC. It specifies CAISSGERDLYEQYF. The J gene is TRBJ2-7, the V gene TRBV10-3; 7 bases map to TRBD2. V was clipped by 5 bases and J by 3 bases; unmatched bases: 10. CDR3 length: 15 residues. CDR1 ENHRY and CDR2 SYGVKD come from the germline V gene.

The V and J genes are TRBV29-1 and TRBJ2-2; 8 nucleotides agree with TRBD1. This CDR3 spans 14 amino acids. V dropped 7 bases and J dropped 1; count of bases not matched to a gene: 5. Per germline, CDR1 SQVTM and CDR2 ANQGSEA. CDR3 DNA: TGCAGCGCTGACAGGGGTGGGAACACCGGGGAGCTGTTTTTT. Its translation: CSADRGGNTGELFF.

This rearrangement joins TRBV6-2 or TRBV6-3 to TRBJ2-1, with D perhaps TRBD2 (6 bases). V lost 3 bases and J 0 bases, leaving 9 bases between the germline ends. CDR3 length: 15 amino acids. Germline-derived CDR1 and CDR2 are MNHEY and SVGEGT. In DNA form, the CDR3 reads TGTGCCAGCAGTTATAGCGGAGACTCCTACAATGAGCAGTTCTTC. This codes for CASSYSGDSYNEQFF.

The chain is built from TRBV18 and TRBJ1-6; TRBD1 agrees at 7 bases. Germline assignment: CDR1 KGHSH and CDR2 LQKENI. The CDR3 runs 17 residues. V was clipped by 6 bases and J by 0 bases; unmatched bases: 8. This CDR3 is CASSRGGQSSYNSPLHF. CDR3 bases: TGTGCCAGCTCCAGAGGGGGCCAGAGCTCCTATAATTCACCCCTCCACTTT.

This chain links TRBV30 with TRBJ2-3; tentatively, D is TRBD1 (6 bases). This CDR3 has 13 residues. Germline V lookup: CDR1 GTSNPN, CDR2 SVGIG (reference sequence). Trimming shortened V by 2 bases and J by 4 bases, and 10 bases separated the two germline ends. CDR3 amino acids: CAWSPTGPDTQYF. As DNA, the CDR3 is TGTGCCTGGAGTCCTACAGGGCCAGATACGCAGTATTTT.

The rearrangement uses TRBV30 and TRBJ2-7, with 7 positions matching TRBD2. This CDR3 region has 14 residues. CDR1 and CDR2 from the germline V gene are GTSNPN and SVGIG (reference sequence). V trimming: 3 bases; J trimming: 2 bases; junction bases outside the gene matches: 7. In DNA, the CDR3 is TGTGCCTGGAGCAAGGCTAGCGGTGCCTACGAGCAGTACTTC. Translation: CAWSKASGAYEQYF.

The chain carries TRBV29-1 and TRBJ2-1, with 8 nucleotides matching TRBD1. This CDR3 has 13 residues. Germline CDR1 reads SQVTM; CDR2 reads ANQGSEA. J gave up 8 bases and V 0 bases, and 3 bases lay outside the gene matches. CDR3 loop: CSVEDRTGYEQFF. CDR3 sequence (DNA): TGCAGCGTTGAAGATCGGACAGGGTATGAGCAGTTCTTC.